This T cell receptor (beta chain) derives from a study of T cells in Graves' hyperthyroidism and ophthalmopathy. Amplification of TCR beta CDR3 regions used RNA as the template. Initially, a first-round RT-PCR of the TCR CDR3 employed the HTBI primer set. TCRdb reprocessed the multiplex PCR reads via MiXCR and lists one record per CDR3 protein. The table shows roughly 520,000 distinct CDR3 sequences, with approximately 25% occurring only once. Germline V gene sequence: CDR1 MNHEY, CDR2 SVGEGT. V gave up 5 bases and J gave up 4 bases, with 17 bases separating them. This CDR3 contains 15 residues. The sample holds many counts of this clonotype.

The sequencing input was blood. The rearrangement uses TRBV6-2 or TRBV6-3 and TRBJ1-1; D gene uncertain. This receptor was identified in a woman aged 25 to 39 with Graves' ophthalmopathy. Here the CDR3 reads CASSPFGRSSTEAFF. The CDR3 DNA is TGTGCCAGCAGTCCTTTCGGCCGAAGTAGCACTGAAGCTTTCTTT.